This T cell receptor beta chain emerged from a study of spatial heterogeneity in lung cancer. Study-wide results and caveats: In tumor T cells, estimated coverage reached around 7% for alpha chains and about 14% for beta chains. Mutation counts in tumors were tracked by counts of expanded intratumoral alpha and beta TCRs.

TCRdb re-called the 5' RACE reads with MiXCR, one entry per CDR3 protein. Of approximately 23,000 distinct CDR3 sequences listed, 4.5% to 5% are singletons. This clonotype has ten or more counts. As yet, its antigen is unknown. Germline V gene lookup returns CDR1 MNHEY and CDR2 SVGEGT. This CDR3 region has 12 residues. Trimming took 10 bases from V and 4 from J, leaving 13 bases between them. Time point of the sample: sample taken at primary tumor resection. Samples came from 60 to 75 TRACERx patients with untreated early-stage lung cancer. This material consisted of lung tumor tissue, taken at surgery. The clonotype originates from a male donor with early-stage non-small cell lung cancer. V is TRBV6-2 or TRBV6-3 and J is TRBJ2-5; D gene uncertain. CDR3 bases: TGTGCCACGTCCGGCGGATCAGAGACCCAGTACTTC. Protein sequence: CATSGGSETQYF.